Following are 27 T cell receptor beta chains from one sample sequenced in a study of molecular identifiers for immune sequencing clone quantification (dated by TCRdb to the late 2010s). The library was built by means of PCR. The data were produced on a NextSeq 500. Using fastp at Q25 and MiXCR, TCRdb reprocessed the public reads and kept productive beta chains. One record per CDR3 amino acid sequence lists the most common genes and DNA. Counted in this sample were more than 85,000 distinct CDR3 sequences; 36% of them appeared once. 4% to 5% of the sample goes to the ten largest clones. The sample taken for sequencing was naive CD8+ T cells from blood, with Jurkat cell RNA spiked in. The intended sense of this specimen's cell subset or site label: FACS-sorted CD8+CD4-CCR7+CD45RA+ naive T cells. The receptors shown here come from a human donor in good health. Some libraries in this study had Jurkat cell RNA spiked in.

This clonotype was detected a few times. The chain employs TRBV19 and TRBJ1-5, with D uncertain. Germline V gene data show CDR1 as LNHDA and CDR2 as SQIVND (reference sequence). V was cut by 5 bases and J by 2 bases, with 7 bases left in between. The CDR3 length is 13 residues. The CDR3 region is CASSYGGNQPQHF. CDR3 DNA: TGTGCCAGTAGTTACGGGGGCAATCAGCCCCAGCATTTT.

This clonotype was counted a few times. The CDR3 here is CSAPGTLSYEQYF. CDR3 DNA: TGCAGTGCTCCCGGGACTCTCTCCTACGAGCAGTACTTC. This chain uses TRBV20-1 with TRBJ2-7, with a possible D match to TRBD2 (6 bases). Trimming cost V 5 bases and J 0 bases, with 11 bases left between them. This CDR3 is built from 13 residues. CDR1 and CDR2 (germline): DFQATT, SNEGSKA (reference sequence).

This chain uses TRBV5-6 with TRBJ1-1, with no clear D. Trimming stripped 0 bases from V and 5 bases from J, with 5 bases between. The CDR3 contains 12 residues. Germline loops: CDR1 SGHDT, CDR2 YYEEEE. This CDR3 reads CASSLGVTEAFF. The CDR3 coding sequence is TGTGCCAGCAGCTTGGGGGTGACTGAAGCTTTCTTT.

This clonotype is a singleton in its sample. Germline and junction disagree at one end, which may indicate a read error. V and J are TRBV4-2 and TRBJ2-7; TRBD2 is a possible D gene (6 bases). The germline V gene encodes CDR1 LGHNA and CDR2 YNFKEQ. The CDR3 totals 16 residues. The CDR3 is CASSLVTAEDYYVQYF. CDR3 coding DNA: TGTGCCAGCAGCCTAGTGACAGCCGAGGACTACTACGTGCAGTACTTC.

The chain joins TRBV11-2 to TRBJ2-7, with 11 bases matching TRBD1. The CDR3 is 14 amino acids. V shed 5 bases and J 4 bases; nucleotides not matched to a gene: 4. CDR1 is SGHAT and CDR2 is FQNNGV in the germline V gene. The CDR3 DNA follows: TGTGCCAGCAGCACCGGACAGGGGGCATACGAGCAGTACTTC. As protein: CASSTGQGAYEQYF.

For this clonotype: A read error may be the cause here, since a much bigger clone is one base away. V and J are TRBV29-1 and TRBJ2-7, with D maybe TRBD2 (5 bases). The CDR3 is 13 residues long. CDR1 SQVTM and CDR2 ANQGSEA come from the germline V gene. Trimming removed 1 base at V and 5 bases at J, with 12 bases between. The CDR3 loop is CSVEAWGAHEQYF. The CDR3 DNA is TGCAGCGTTGAAGCGTGGGGAGCCCACGAGCAGTACTTC.

The chain carries TRBV27 and TRBJ2-1; D unresolved. Trimming stripped 3 bases from V and 0 bases from J, with 9 bases between. Germline V CDR1 and CDR2: MNHEY, SMNVEV (reference sequence). This CDR3 comprises 15 residues. The CDR3 region has the DNA TGTGCCAGCAGTTTTGCTGGAGACTCCTACAATGAGCAGTTCTTC. This gives the protein CASSFAGDSYNEQFF.

In its sample, this clonotype was seen many times. V usage is TRBV29-1 and J usage is TRBJ1-2; a possible D gene is TRBD1 (5 bases). V gave up 0 bases and J gave up 2 bases, with 13 bases separating them. Germline V lookup: CDR1 SQVTM, CDR2 ANQGSEA. The CDR3 has 15 residues. CDR3 in DNA: TGCAGCGTTGAAGATTGGGGCCAAGGAAACTATGGCTACACCTTC. Its protein is CSVEDWGQGNYGYTF.

This chain uses TRBV6-5 with TRBJ2-1, with a tentative D call TRBD2 (5 bases). Germline CDR1 is MNHEY and CDR2 is SVGAGI. V was trimmed by 2 bases and J by 4 bases, leaving 21 bases between them. The CDR3 spans 18 residues. The CDR3 spells CASSYGTSGSGFYNEQFF. The CDR3 region has the DNA TGTGCCAGCAGTTACGGAACTAGTGGTTCTGGGTTTTACAATGAGCAGTTCTTC.

The rearrangement uses TRBV12-3 or TRBV12-4 and TRBJ2-2, with D tentatively TRBD1 (6 bases). This CDR3 comprises 14 residues. The V end lost 5 bases, the J end lost 3 bases, and 10 bases lay between the germline ends. CDR3 sequence: CASSPYRDTGELFF. DNA of the CDR3: TGTGCCAGCAGTCCCTACAGGGACACCGGGGAGCTGTTTTTT.

The chain links TRBV28 to TRBJ2-2; TRBD1 agrees at 9 bases. This CDR3 has 16 residues. V dropped 8 bases and J dropped 2; count of bases not matched to a gene: 9. Per germline, CDR1 MDHEN and CDR2 SYDVKM. CDR3 in amino acids: CASCLGQGYNTGELFF. The CDR3 DNA is TGTGCCAGCTGCCTGGGACAGGGATATAACACCGGGGAGCTGTTTTTT.

The rearrangement links TRBV6-5 to TRBJ1-5; the D gene is possibly TRBD1 (6 bases). V lost 6 bases and J lost 9, with 15 bases in between. CDR3 length equals 13 residues. Germline V lookup: CDR1 MNHEY, CDR2 SVGAGI. As DNA, the CDR3 is TGTGCCAGCAGCCCGGGTGGGGGCGGGCCCCAGCATTTT. Translating gives CASSPGGGGPQHF.

This clonotype has only a few counts. The V and J genes are TRBV5-4 and TRBJ2-7; D is uncertain. Germline assignment: CDR1 SGHNT and CDR2 YYREEE (reference sequence). V lost 3 bases to trimming and J lost 4 bases, with 8 bases between them. The CDR3 contains 12 residues. The CDR3 region has the DNA TGTGCCAGCAGCTCCCTGGGGTACGAGCAGTACTTC. This encodes CASSSLGYEQYF.

This clonotype showed up just a few times. The chain has TRBV12-3 or TRBV12-4 and TRBJ2-6, with D perhaps matching TRBD1 (5 bases). V was pared by 2 bases and J by 2 bases, with 7 bases between. The CDR3 runs to 15 residues. As DNA, the CDR3 is TGTGCCAGCAGTTTATCAGGGACTGGGGCCAACGTCCTGACTTTC. Protein sequence: CASSLSGTGANVLTF.

This clonotype has a count of ten or more. The chain recombines TRBV7-8 with TRBJ2-7; D possibly uses TRBD1 or TRBD2 (5 bases each). The CDR3 is made up of 15 amino acids. V dropped 5 bases and J dropped 3 bases, with 17 bases sitting between them. The germline V gene has CDR1 SGHVS and CDR2 FQNEAQ. CDR3 protein: CASSLWDPKIYEQYF. In DNA, the CDR3 is TGTGCCAGCAGCCTCTGGGACCCTAAGATCTACGAGCAGTACTTC.

There are many counts of this clonotype. The rearrangement links TRBV4-2 to TRBJ2-5; D might be TRBD1 (5 bases). CDR3 size: 13 residues. Germline V gene lookup returns CDR1 LGHNA and CDR2 YNFKEQ. The V gene lost 5 bases and the J gene lost 4 bases, with 11 bases spanning the gap. CDR3 DNA: TGTGCCAGCAGCAGGACACCAGGAGAGACCCAGTACTTC. Its protein is CASSRTPGETQYF.

In regard to this clonotype: The CDR3 carries no conserved terminal phenylalanine or tryptophan, so it likely arises from a read error. The rearrangement joins TRBV7-2 to TRBJ2-7, with 11 bases that match TRBD2. Germline V gene sequence: CDR1 SGHTA, CDR2 FQGNSA. The CDR3 is 22 amino acids. The trim removed 1 base at V and 7 bases at J, leaving 27 bases unmatched. The DNA for the CDR3 is TGTGCCAGCAGCTTAGTGGTGATCGGGCGCCCGGGGAGACTAGCGGGGCCTTGTGAGCAGTACCTC. Translating gives CASSLVVIGRPGRLAGPCEQYL.

The chain carries TRBV9 and TRBJ2-5; D is unclear. CDR3 length: 14 amino acids. Germline V gene sequence: CDR1 SGDLS, CDR2 YYNGEE. Trimming shortened V by 0 bases and J by 5 bases, and 11 bases separated the two germline ends. The CDR3 loop reads CASSVDMGKETQYF. The CDR3 DNA sequence: TGTGCCAGCAGCGTAGATATGGGAAAGGAGACCCAGTACTTC. Full variable domain (outside the CDR3, taken from reference TRBV9 and TRBJ2-5): DSGVTQTPKHLITATGQRVTLRCSPRSGDLSVYWYQQSLDQGLQFLIQYYNGEERAKGNILERFSAQQFPDLHSELNLSSLELGDSALYFCASSVDMGKETQYFGPGTRLLVL.

In its sample, this clonotype was seen many times. The genes are TRBV4-1 and TRBJ1-1, with D perhaps TRBD1 (5 bases). The germline CDR1 and CDR2 sequences are MGHRA and YSYEKL. Trimming stripped 7 bases from V and 5 bases from J, with 8 bases between. The length of the CDR3 is 11 residues. CDR3 DNA sequence: TGCGCCAGCAACCAGGGAACTGAAGCTTTCTTT. This gives the protein CASNQGTEAFF.

The chain links TRBV18 to TRBJ2-4; no clear D gene. Germline V CDR1 and CDR2: KGHSH, LQKENI. V was pared by 0 bases and J by 0 bases, with 12 bases between. CDR3 length equals 17 residues. Here the CDR3 reads CASSPPEPLLAKNIQYF. CDR3 in DNA: TGTGCCAGCTCACCACCGGAACCACTCCTAGCCAAAAACATTCAGTACTTC.

The chain has TRBV9 and TRBJ2-3; 7 bases align to TRBD2. There are 14 residues in the CDR3. V was pared by 0 bases and J by 7 bases, with 5 bases of the junction left unmatched. Germline CDR1 reads SGDLS; CDR2 reads YYNGEE. CDR3 nucleotide sequence: TGTGCCAGCAGCGTAGTGGAGGGAGGGCATACGCAGTATTTT. It codes for CASSVVEGGHTQYF. Filled out from reference TRBV9 and TRBJ2-3, the complete variable domain reads DSGVTQTPKHLITATGQRVTLRCSPRSGDLSVYWYQQSLDQGLQFLIQYYNGEERAKGNILERFSAQQFPDLHSELNLSSLELGDSALYFCASSVVEGGHTQYFGPGTRLTVL.

Points on this clonotype: Being one base from a much bigger clone, this may be a read error. The chain recombines TRBV9 with TRBJ2-3, with D possibly TRBD2 on 6 matching bases. This CDR3 is 16 amino acids long. Germline V gene lookup returns CDR1 SGDLS and CDR2 YYNGEE. CDR3 DNA sequence: TGTGCCAGCAGCACCGAGGCTACTAGCAACACAGATACGCAGAATTTT. This codes for CASSTEATSNTDTQNF.

The chain employs TRBV7-6 and TRBJ2-1; 12 bases map to TRBD2. This CDR3 has 19 residues. V dropped 3 bases and J dropped 0; count of bases not matched to a gene: 9. Germline CDR1 SGHVS, CDR2 FNYEAQ. CDR3 amino acids: CASSLLLAGGPSSYNEQFF. Here the CDR3 DNA reads TGTGCCAGCAGCTTGCTTCTAGCGGGAGGGCCGAGCTCCTACAATGAGCAGTTCTTC.

In regard to this clonotype: A much larger clone is a single base away; this may be a read error. The chain links TRBV4-3 to TRBJ1-4; perhaps TRBD1 as D (6 bases). Germline V gene sequence: CDR1 LGHNA, CDR2 YSLEER. V shed 3 bases and J shed 4 bases, with 12 bases lying between them. The CDR3 is made up of 15 amino acids. The CDR3 protein is CASSHRGGGNEKLFF. The DNA of the CDR3 is TGCGCCAGCAGCCATAGGGGGGGCGGTAATGAAAAACTGTTTTTT.

A note on this clonotype: The junction does not match germline at one end; this may be a read error. This rearrangement joins TRBV27 to TRBJ1-3, with D uncertain. The germline V gene has CDR1 MNHEY and CDR2 SMNVEV (reference sequence). The CDR3 totals 13 residues. CDR3 protein: CASGLGGGNTIYF. The CDR3 DNA reads TGTGCCAGCGGTTTAGGCGGAGGAAACACCATATATTTT.

This clonotype was counted between two and nine times. The rearrangement links TRBV6-2 or TRBV6-3 to TRBJ1-5, with D possibly TRBD1 on 5 matching bases. This CDR3 has 13 amino acids. Germline CDR1 and CDR2: MNHEY and SVGEGT. V lost 5 bases to trimming and J lost 3 bases, with 8 bases between them. The CDR3 nucleotides read TGTGCCAGCAGTGCAGGGTACAATCAGCCCCAGCATTTT. The encoded protein is CASSAGYNQPQHF.

This clonotype appeared a few times. The chain links TRBV20-1 to TRBJ2-7; maybe TRBD1 (5 bases). Between the trimmed V and J ends, which lost 1 base and 2 bases, there was a span of 12 bases. The germline CDR1 and CDR2 sequences are DFQATT and SNEGSKA (reference sequence). The CDR3 extends over 14 amino acids. The CDR3 sequence: CSARGQLNAYEQYF. CDR3 bases: TGCAGTGCTAGAGGACAGCTGAACGCCTACGAGCAGTACTTC.